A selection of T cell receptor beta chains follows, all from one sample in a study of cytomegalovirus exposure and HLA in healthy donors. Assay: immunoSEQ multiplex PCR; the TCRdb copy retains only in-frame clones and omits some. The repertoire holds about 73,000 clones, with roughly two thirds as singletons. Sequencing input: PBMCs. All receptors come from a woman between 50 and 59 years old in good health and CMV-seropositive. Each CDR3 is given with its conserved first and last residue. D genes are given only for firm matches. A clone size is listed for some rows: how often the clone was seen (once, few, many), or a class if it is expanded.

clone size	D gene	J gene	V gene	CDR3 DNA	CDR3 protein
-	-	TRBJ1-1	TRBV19	TGTGCCAGTAGTATAGGCGAGCGGAACACTGAAGCTTTCTTT	CASSIGERNTEAFF
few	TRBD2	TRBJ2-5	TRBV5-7	TGTGCCAGCAGCTCGTACGCCGGGACTAGCGGGGGTCTAGAGACCCAGTACTTC	CASSSYAGTSGGLETQYF
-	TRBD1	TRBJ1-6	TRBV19	TGTGCCAGTGGGACCGGGACAGATGATGATTCACCCCTCCACTTT	CASGTGTDDDSPLHF
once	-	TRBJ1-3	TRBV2	TGTGCCAGCAGTGAAACCCATTCTAGCTCTGGAAACACCATATATTTT	CASSETHSSSGNTIYF
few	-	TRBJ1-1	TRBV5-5	TGTGCCAGCAGCTTGGGGCAGGGTCACACTGAAGCTTTCTTT	CASSLGQGHTEAFF
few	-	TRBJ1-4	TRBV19	TGTGCCAGTAGTATAGCGGGTGAAAAACTGTTTTTT	CASSIAGEKLFF
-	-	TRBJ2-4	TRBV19	TGTGCCAGTAGCCTTGGGAGTGCAGAGTACTTC	CASSLGSAEYF
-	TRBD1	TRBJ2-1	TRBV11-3	TGTGCCAGCAGCCCCGGGACAGGGGTTCTAGATGAGCAGTTCTTC	CASSPGTGVLDEQFF
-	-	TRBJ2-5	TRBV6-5	TGTGCCAGCAGTTACTCGAGGCTAGCGACAGAGACCCAGTACTTC	CASSYSRLATETQYF
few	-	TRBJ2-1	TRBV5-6	TGTGCCAGCAGCTTCGTTGCTCAGGGGGGGCAGTTCTTC	CASSFVAQGGQFF
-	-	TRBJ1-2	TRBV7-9	TGTGCCAGCAGCAGCCAGGGGTATAGGGGCTACACCTTC	CASSSQGYRGYTF
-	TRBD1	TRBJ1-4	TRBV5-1	TGCGCCAGCAGCTCTGGGGACAGGGGGATTACTAATGAAAAACTGTTTTTT	CASSSGDRGITNEKLFF
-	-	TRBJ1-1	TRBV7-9	TGTGCCAGCAGCTTAGAGGGGGTGGGGTACACTGAAGCTTTCTTT	CASSLEGVGYTEAFF
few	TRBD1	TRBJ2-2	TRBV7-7	TGTGCCAGCAGCTTAGGGACAGGCGGGGAGCTGTTTTTT	CASSLGTGGELFF
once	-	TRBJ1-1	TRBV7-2	TGTGCCAGCAGCTTAGGCCCTGAAGCGTGGACTGAAGCTTTCTTT	CASSLGPEAWTEAFF
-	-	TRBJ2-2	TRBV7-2	TGTGCCAGCAGCATAGGGGACTTCCCCACCGGGGAGCTGTTTTTT	CASSIGDFPTGELFF
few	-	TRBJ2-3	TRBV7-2	TGTGCCAGCAGCTTAGGCGGGGCCACAGATACGCAGTATTTT	CASSLGGATDTQYF
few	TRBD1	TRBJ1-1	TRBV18	TGTGCCAGCTCACCACCGGGGGGGACAGGGAAGGGCCAGAACACTGAAGCTTTCTTT	CASSPPGGTGKGQNTEAFF
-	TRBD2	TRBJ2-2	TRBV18	TGTGCCAGCTCATTACGGCGCGGGGGTCCCACCGGGGAGCTGTTTTTT	CASSLRRGGPTGELFF
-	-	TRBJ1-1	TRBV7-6	TGTGCCAGCAGCCCCCAGACTGCCCCTGAAGCTTTCTTT	CASSPQTAPEAFF
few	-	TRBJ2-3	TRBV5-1	TGCGCCAGCAGCTTGGCTGGTTTCCGTCTGACTAAGGAGTATTTT	CASSLAGFRLTKEYF
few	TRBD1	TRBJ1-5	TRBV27	TGTGCCAGCAGTACGGGACAGGGGTTCAATCAGCCCCAGCATTTT	CASSTGQGFNQPQHF
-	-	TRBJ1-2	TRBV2	TGTGCCAGCAGTGAAAGGGGGGGGCACAGGGAAGAAACCTATGGCTACACCTTC	CASSERGGHREETYGYTF
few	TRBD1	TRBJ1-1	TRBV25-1	TGTGCCAGCAGTGGATACAGGGGGAACACTGAAGCTTTCTTT	CASSGYRGNTEAFF
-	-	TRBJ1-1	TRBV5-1	TGCGCCAGCAGCTTGGGAGCGGAAGGGCAAAACACTGAAGCTTTCTTT	CASSLGAEGQNTEAFF
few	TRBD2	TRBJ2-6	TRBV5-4	TGTGCCAGCAGCGCCTTAGCGGGGGGGCCGGCCCTGACTTTC	CASSALAGGPALTF
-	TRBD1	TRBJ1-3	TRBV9	TGTGCCAGCAGCGTAGCTACCGGGGGACAGACGGGAAACACCATATATTTT	CASSVATGGQTGNTIYF
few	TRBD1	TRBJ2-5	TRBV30	TGTGCCTGGAGTCCCATATCAGGGGGTGAGACCCAGTACTTC	CAWSPISGGETQYF
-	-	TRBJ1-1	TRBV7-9	TGTTCCAGCAGCCCTCCCGGGGGGGGAACTGAAGCTTTCTTT	CSSSPPGGGTEAFF
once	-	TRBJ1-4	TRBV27	TGTGCCAGCAGTTTCTCGGGTTGGAGTAATGAAAAACTGTTTTTT	CASSFSGWSNEKLFF
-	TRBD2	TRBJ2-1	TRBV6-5	TGTGCCAGCAGTTACGGGCCGGGGGGGCGGGATGAGCAGTTCTTC	CASSYGPGGRDEQFF
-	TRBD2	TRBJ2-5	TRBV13	TGTGCCAGCACTACGGGAGGAGCGGGGGCCAGAGAGACCCAGTACTTC	CASTTGGAGARETQYF
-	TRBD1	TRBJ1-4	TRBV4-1	TGCGCCAGCAGCCCCCGACAGGGCCCTAATGAAAAACTGTTTTTT	CASSPRQGPNEKLFF
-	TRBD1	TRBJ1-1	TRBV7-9	TGTTCCAGCAGCTCATGGGCGACAGGGGGATTTGTGAACACTGAAGCTTTCTTT	CSSSSWATGGFVNTEAFF
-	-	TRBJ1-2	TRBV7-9	TGTGCCAGCAGCTTTCTGAACAGGGATGGCTACACCTTC	CASSFLNRDGYTF
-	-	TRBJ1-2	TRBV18	TGTGCCAGCTCACCGACAGAAGAAGTGGGCTACACCTTC	CASSPTEEVGYTF
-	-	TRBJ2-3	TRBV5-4	TGTGCCAGCAGCTTGGGGGAGACTCCCGCGGATACGCAGTATTTT	CASSLGETPADTQYF
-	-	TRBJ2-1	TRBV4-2	TGTGCCAGCAGCCAAGATCTACGTGAGCAGTTCTTC	CASSQDLREQFF
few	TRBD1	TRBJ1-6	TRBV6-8	TGTGCCAGCTATAATTACCCGACAGGGCGGAATTCACCCCTCCACTTT	CASYNYPTGRNSPLHF
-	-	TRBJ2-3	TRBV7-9	TGTGCCAGCGCGGGGGCCCTTAGTACGCAGTATTTT	CASAGALSTQYF
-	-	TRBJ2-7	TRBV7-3	TGTGCCAGCAGCTTAGGAATTGGGAGCTCCTACGAGCAGTACTTC	CASSLGIGSSYEQYF
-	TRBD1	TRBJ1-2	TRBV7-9	TGTGCCAGCAGTTCCCGAGACAGGGGCTCTGGCTACACCTTC	CASSSRDRGSGYTF